These 5 T cell receptor beta chains came from one sample sequenced in a study of T cell responses to AZD1222 COVID-19 vaccine. The assay was immunoSEQ multiplex PCR, and TCRdb's table has in-frame clones only and misses some. Of 120,000 to 150,000 clones listed, more than 70% are singletons. Specimen: peripheral blood, collected on day 0 of AZD1222 vaccination. These receptors came from an adult in good health.

The chain is built from TRBV15 and TRBJ2-1; 9 positions match TRBD2. Germline CDR1 and CDR2: LNHNV and YYDKDF (reference sequence). The CDR3 is made up of 15 amino acids. With V trimmed by 7 bases and J by 2 bases, 6 bases remained unmatched. CDR3 in DNA: TGTGCCACCACCCCTAGCGGGACGACCTACAATGAGCAGTTCTTC. Translated: CATTPSGTTYNEQFF. The variable domain in full, completed from reference TRBV15 and TRBJ2-1, reads DAMVIQNPRYQVTQFGKPVTLSCSQTLNHNVMYWYQQKSSQAPKLLFHYYDKDFNNEADTPDNFQSRRPNTSFCFLDIRSPGLGDTAMYLCATTPSGTTYNEQFFGPGTRLTVL.

CDR3 in amino acids: CASSPIYNEQFF. The CDR3 coding sequence is TGTGCCAGCAGCCCTATCTACAATGAGCAGTTCTTC. The rearrangement links TRBV9 to TRBJ2-1, with D unclear. This CDR3 contains 12 residues. Germline assignment: CDR1 SGDLS and CDR2 YYNGEE. V lost 4 bases, J lost 3 bases, and 5 bases lay in between.

The chain uses TRBV7-9 and TRBJ2-2, with D maybe TRBD1 (6 bases). Germline V gene lookup returns CDR1 SEHNR and CDR2 FQNEAQ (reference sequence). CDR3 length: 17 amino acids. The V gene lost 0 bases and the J gene lost 7 bases, with 18 bases spanning the gap. Written as DNA, the CDR3 is TGTGCCAGCAGCTTAGCGGAGAGTAACAGGGAATTCGGGGAGCTGTTTTTT. Translating it yields CASSLAESNREFGELFF.

The chain uses TRBV5-6 and TRBJ1-5; maybe TRBD1 (5 bases). The CDR3 extends over 15 amino acids. Germline-derived CDR1 and CDR2 are SGHDT and YYEEEE. V dropped 1 base and J dropped 5 bases, with 13 bases sitting between them. CDR3 in amino acids: CASSLRGGKDQPQHF. CDR3 DNA sequence: TGTGCCAGCAGCTTGAGGGGCGGCAAAGATCAGCCCCAGCATTTT.

The chain uses TRBV24-1 and TRBJ1-2; tentatively, D is TRBD1 (5 bases). Germline V gives CDR1 KGHDR, CDR2 SFDVKD. V was pared by 5 bases and J by 1 base, with 10 bases between. The CDR3 sequence is 14 residues long. Here the CDR3 DNA reads TGTGCCACCAGTGTTTTAGGGGATAACTATGGCTACACCTTC. Encoded protein: CATSVLGDNYGYTF.